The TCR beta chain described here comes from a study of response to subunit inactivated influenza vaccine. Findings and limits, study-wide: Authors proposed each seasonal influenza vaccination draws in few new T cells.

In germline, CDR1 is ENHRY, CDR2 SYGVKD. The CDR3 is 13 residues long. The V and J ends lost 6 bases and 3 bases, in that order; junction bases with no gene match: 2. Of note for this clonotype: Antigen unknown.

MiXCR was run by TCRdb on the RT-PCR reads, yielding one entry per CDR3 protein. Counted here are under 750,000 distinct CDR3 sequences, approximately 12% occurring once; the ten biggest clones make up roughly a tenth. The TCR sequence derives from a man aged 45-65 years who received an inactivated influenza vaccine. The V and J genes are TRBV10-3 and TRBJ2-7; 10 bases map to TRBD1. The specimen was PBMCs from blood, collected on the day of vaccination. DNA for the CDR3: TGTGCCATCAGCAGGACAGGGGGCTACGAGCAGTACTTC. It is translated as CAISRTGGYEQYF.